This T cell receptor (beta chain) emerged from a study of CD8 T cells in Susac syndrome. With random hexamers, reverse transcription was performed on about 0.5 to 1 ug of RNA. The CDR3 of TCR beta was amplified by immunoSEQ multiplex PCR across 54 Vbeta and 13 Jbeta. TCRdb fed the immunoSEQ multiplex PCR reads into MiXCR, producing one record per CDR3 protein. This table has about 300,000 distinct CDR3 sequences, approximately 89% appearing once. The germline V gene has CDR1 DFQATT and CDR2 SNEGSKA (reference sequence). CDR3 length: 15 amino acids. The junction had 11 bases not matched to a gene; V was cut back by 2 bases and J by 5 bases. TCR beta was sequenced from blood CD8+ and CD4+ T cells. Treatment-naive patients with stable or active relapsing-remitting disease served as multiple sclerosis controls. Purification of the CD8+ and CD4+ T cells relied on negative isolation, and TEMRA cells underwent FACS enrichment.

The rearrangement links TRBV20-1 to TRBJ2-7; 8 bases fit TRBD1. This clonotype originated in a human donor with multiple sclerosis. Material for sequencing was CD8+ T cells from PBMCs. The CDR3 coding sequence is TGCAGTGCTAGATTCTCGGACAGGGTAACCGACGAGCAGTACTTC. It codes for CSARFSDRVTDEQYF.